This TCR beta chain stems from a study of cytomegalovirus exposure and HLA in healthy donors. Study conclusions and caveats: TCR beta chain V- and J-gene trimming was linked, in a later analysis, to a missense variant in DCLRE1C.

This clone was counted only a few times. Its target is unknown. The CDR3 has 14 amino acids. The V gene's germline CDR1 is MNHEY and CDR2 SVGAGI. Trimming left V 10 bases short and J 2 bases short, with 15 bases between. With 60 Vbeta and 13 Jbeta primers, the PCR was carried out. Only in-frame clones appear in the TCRdb table, and some are missing; sequencing was by immunoSEQ multiplex PCR. The table lists about 160,000 clones, 60% to 85% of them singletons. Sequencing was performed on PBMCs. The sequence came from a woman between 50 and 59 years old in good health and CMV-seropositive. The rearrangement links TRBV6-5 to TRBJ2-1; weak D call: TRBD2 (6 bases). The chain's CDR3 is CAIPGVGPYNEQFF. In DNA form, the CDR3 reads TGTGCCATTCCGGGAGTGGGGCCCTACAATGAGCAGTTCTTC.